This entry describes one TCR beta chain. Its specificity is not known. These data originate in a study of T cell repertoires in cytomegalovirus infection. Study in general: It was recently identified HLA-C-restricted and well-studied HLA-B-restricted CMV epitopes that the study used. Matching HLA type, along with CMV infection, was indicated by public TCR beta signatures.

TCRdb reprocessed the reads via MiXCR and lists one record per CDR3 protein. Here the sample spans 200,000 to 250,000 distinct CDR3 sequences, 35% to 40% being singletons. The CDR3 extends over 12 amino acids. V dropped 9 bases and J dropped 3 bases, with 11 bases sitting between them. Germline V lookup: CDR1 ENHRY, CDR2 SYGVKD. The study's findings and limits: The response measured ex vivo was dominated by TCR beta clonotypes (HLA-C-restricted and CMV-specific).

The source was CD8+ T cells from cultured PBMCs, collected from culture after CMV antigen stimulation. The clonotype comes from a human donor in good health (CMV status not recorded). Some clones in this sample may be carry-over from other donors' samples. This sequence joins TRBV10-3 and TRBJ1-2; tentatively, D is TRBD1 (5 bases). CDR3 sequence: CAISGTDYGYTF. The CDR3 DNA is TGTGCCATAAGCGGGACGGACTATGGCTACACCTTC.